The entry that follows covers one TCR beta chain sequence. In the same sample, other DNA sequences code for this CDR3. The data stem from a study of blood T cell repertoires in COVID-19. Background on the study: The United States, Italy and Spain were the sources of the acute and convalescent COVID-19 samples. PBMCs, B-cell-depleted T cells, or T cells provided the cDNA or gDNA that made up the material.

The CDR3 extends over 12 amino acids. V lost 6 bases to trimming and J lost 2 bases, with 8 bases between them. Germline-derived CDR1 and CDR2 are SNHLY and FYNNEI. The data were produced by immunoSEQ multiplex PCR, yet TCRdb's version contains in-frame clones alone and is incomplete. This sample has roughly 84,000 clones, with 75% found just once. The clonotype was recovered from a woman aged 45-65 years with acute or convalescent COVID-19. Sequenced input: peripheral blood. The V gene is TRBV2, the J gene TRBJ2-7, with D perhaps matching TRBD2 (6 bases). In nucleotides, the CDR3 is TGTGCCAGCAGGGGCGGGACCTACGAGCAGTACTTC. It specifies CASRGGTYEQYF.